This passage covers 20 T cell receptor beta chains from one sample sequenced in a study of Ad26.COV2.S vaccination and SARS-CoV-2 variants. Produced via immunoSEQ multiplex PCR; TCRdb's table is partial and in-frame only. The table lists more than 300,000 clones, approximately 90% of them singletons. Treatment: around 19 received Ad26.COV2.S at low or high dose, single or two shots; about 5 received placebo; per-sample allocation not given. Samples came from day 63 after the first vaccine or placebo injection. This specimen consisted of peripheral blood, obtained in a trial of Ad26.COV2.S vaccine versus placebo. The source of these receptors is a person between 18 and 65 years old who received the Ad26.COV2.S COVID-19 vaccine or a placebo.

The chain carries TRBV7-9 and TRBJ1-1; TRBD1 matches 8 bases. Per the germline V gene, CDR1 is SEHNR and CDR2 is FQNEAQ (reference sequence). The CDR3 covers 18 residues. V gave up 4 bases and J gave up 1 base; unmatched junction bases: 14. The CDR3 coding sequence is TGTGCCAGCAGCTCCTCGTTTCACAGGGGGGCCGGGAACACTGAAGCTTTCTTT. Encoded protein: CASSSSFHRGAGNTEAFF.

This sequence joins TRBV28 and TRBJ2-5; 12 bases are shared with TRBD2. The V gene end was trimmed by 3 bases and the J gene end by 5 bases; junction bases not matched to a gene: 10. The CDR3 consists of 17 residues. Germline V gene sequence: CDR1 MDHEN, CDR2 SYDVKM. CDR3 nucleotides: TGTGCCAGCAGTTTCCCTAGCGGGAGGGGACTTGGGGAGACCCAGTACTTC. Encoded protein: CASSFPSGRGLGETQYF.

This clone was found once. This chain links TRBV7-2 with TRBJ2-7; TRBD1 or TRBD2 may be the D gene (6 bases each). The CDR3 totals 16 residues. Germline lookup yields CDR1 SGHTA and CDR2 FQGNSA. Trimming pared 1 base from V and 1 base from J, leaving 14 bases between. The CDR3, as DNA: TGTGCCAGCAGCTTAGGTGGTGGGGGGCAATCCTACGAGCAGTACTTC. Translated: CASSLGGGGQSYEQYF.

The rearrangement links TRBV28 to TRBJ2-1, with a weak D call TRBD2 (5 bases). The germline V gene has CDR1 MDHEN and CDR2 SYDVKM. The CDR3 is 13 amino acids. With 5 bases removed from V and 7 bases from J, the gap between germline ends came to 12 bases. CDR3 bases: TGTGCCAGCAGTGCCCTCTGGGAGAATGAGCAGTTCTTC. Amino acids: CASSALWENEQFF. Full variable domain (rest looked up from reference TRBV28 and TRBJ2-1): DVKVTQSSRYLVKRTGEKVFLECVQDMDHENMFWYRQDPGLGLRLIYFSYDVKMKEKGDIPEGYSVSREKKERFSLILESASTNQTSMYLCASSALWENEQFFGPGTRLTVL.

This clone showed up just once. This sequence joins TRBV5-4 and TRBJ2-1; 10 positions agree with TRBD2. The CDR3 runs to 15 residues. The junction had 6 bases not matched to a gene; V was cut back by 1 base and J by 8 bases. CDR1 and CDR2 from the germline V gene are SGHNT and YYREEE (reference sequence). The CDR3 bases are TGTGCCAGCAGCTTGAAGGCTAGCGGGAGATATGAGCAGTTCTTC. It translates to CASSLKASGRYEQFF.

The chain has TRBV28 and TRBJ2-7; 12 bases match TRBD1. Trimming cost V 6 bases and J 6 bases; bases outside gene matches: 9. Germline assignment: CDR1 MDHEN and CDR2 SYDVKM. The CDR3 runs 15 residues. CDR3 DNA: TGTGCCAGCAGCGCACCGGGACAGGGGGCCCTCGAGCAGTACTTC. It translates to CASSAPGQGALEQYF.

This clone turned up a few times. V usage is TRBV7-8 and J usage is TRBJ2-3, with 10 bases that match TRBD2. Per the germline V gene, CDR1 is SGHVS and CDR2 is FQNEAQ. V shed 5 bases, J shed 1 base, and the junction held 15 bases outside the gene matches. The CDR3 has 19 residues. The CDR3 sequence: CASSPSAASGGWGTDTQYF. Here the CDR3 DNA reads TGTGCCAGCAGCCCGAGTGCGGCTAGCGGGGGATGGGGCACAGATACGCAGTATTTT.

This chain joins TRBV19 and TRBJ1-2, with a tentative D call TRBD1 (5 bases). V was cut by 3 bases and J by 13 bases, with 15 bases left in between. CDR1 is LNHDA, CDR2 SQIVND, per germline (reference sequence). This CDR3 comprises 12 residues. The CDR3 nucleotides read TGTGCCAGTAGTATGAGTGACAGTCGAATCACCTTC. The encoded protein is CASSMSDSRITF.

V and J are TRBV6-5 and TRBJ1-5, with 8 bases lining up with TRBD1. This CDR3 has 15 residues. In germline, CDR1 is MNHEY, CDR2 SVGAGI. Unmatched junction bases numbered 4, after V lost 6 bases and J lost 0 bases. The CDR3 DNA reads TGTGCCAGCAGAGGGACAGGCTTTAGCAATCAGCCCCAGCATTTT. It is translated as CASRGTGFSNQPQHF.

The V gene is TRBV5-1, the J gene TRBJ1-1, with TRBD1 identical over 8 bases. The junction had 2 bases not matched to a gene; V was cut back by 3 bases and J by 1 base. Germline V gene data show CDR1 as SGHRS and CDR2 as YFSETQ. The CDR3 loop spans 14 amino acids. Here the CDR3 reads CASSWGTGNTEAFF. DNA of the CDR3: TGCGCCAGCAGCTGGGGGACAGGGAACACTGAAGCTTTCTTT. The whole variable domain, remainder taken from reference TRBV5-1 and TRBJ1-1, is KAGVTQTPRYLIKTRGQQVTLSCSPISGHRSVSWYQQTPGQGLQFLFEYFSETQRNKGNFPGRFSGRQFSNSRSEMNVSTLELGDSALYLCASSWGTGNTEAFFGQGTRLTVV.

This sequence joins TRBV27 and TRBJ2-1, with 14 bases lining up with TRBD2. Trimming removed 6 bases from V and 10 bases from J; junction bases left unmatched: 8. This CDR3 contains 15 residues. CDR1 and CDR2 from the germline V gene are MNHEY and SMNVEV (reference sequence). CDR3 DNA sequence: TGTGCCAGCAGCTATGGACTAGCGGGGGGTTGGGAGCAGTTCTTC. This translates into CASSYGLAGGWEQFF.

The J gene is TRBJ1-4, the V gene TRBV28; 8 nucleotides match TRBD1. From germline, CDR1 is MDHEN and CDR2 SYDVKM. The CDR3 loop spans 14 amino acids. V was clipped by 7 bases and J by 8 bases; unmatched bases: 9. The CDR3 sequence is CASNPGGRGEKLFF. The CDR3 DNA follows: TGTGCCAGCAACCCAGGGGGCAGAGGAGAAAAACTGTTTTTT.

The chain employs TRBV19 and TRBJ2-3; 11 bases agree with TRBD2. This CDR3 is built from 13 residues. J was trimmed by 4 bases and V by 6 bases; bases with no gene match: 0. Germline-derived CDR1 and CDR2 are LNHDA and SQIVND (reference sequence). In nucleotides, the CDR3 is TGTGCCAGTAGACTAGCGGGAGCAGATACGCAGTATTTT. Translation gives CASRLAGADTQYF.

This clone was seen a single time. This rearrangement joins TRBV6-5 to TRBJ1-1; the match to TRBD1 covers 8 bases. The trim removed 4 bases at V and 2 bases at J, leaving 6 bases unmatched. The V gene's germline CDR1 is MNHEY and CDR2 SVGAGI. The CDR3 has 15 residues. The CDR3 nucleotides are TGTGCCAGCAGTTTCTCCGGGACAGGAAACACTGAAGCTTTCTTT. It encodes CASSFSGTGNTEAFF.

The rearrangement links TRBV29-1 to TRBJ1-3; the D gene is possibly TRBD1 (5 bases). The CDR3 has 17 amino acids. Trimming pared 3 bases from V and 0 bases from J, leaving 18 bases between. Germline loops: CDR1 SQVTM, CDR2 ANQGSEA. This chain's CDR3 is CSVDLGRTESSGNTIYF. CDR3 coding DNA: TGCAGCGTTGATCTGGGGCGGACGGAGAGCTCTGGAAACACCATATATTTT.

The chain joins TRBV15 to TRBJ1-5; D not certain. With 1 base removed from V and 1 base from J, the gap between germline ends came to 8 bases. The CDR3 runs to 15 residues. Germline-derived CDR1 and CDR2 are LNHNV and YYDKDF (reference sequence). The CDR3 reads CATSRGAYSNQPQHF. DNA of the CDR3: TGTGCCACCAGCAGAGGGGCATACAGCAATCAGCCCCAGCATTTT. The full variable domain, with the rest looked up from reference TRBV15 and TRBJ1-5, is DAMVIQNPRYQVTQFGKPVTLSCSQTLNHNVMYWYQQKSSQAPKLLFHYYDKDFNNEADTPDNFQSRRPNTSFCFLDIRSPGLGDTAMYLCATSRGAYSNQPQHFGDGTRLSIL.

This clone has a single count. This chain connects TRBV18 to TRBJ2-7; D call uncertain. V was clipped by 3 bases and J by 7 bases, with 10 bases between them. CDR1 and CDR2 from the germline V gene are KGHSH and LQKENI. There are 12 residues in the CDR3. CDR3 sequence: CASSPQVEEQYF. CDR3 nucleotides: TGTGCCAGCTCACCCCAAGTGGAGGAGCAGTACTTC.

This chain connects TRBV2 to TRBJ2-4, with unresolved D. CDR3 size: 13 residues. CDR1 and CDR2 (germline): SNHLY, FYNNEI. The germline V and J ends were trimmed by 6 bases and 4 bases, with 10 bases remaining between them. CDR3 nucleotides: TGTGCCAGCAGGGACGGTGGGAAAAACATTCAGTACTTC. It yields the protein CASRDGGKNIQYF.

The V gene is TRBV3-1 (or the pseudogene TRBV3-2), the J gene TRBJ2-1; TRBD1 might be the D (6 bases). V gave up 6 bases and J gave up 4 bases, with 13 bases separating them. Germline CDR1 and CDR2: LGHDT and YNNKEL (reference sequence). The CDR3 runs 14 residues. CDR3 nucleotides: TGTGCCAGCAGTTACAGGGTCTCTTACAATGAGCAGTTCTTC. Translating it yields CASSYRVSYNEQFF.

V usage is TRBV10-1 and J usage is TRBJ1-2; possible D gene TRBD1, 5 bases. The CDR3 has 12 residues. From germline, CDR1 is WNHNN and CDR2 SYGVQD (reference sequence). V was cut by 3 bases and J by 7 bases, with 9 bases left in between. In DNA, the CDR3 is TGCGCCAGCAGTGAAATGGGGCTTGGCTACACCTTC. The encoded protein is CASSEMGLGYTF.